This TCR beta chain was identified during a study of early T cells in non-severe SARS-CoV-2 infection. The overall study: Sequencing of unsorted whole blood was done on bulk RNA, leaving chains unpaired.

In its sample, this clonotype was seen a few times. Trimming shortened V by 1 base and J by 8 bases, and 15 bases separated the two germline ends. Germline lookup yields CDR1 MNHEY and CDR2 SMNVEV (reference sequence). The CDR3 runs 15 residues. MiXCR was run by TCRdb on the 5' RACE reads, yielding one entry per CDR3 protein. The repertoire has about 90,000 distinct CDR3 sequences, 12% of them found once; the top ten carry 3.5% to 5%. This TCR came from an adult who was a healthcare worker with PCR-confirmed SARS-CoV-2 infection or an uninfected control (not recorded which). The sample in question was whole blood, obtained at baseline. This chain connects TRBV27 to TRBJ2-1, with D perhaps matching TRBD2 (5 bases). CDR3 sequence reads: CASSLLGRAVDEQFF. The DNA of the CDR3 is TGTGCCAGCAGTTTATTGGGCCGAGCGGTGGATGAGCAGTTCTTC.